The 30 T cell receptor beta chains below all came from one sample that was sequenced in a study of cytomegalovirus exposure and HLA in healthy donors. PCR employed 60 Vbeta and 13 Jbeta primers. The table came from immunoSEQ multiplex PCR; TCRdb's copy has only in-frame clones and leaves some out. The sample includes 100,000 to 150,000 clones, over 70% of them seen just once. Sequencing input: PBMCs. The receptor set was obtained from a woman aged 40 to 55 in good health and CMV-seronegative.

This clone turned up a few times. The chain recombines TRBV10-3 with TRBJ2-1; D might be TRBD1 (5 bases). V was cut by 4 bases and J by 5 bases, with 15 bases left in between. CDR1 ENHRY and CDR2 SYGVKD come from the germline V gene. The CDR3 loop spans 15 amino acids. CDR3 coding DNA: TGTGCCATCAGTGTGTCTGGCACAGGAGACAATGAGCAGTTCTTC. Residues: CAISVSGTGDNEQFF.

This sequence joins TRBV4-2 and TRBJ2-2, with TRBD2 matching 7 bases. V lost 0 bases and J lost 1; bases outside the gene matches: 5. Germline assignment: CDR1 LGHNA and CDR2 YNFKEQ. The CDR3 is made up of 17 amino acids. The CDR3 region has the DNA TGTGCCAGCAGCCAAGAGGGCGGGAGCCTGAACACCGGGGAGCTGTTTTTT. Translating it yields CASSQEGGSLNTGELFF.

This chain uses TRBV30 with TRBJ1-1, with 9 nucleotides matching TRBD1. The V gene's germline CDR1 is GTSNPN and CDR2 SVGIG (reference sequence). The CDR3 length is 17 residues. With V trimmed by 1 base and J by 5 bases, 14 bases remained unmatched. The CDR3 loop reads CAWSDPVNRGRGTEAFF. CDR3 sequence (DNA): TGTGCCTGGAGTGACCCCGTGAACAGGGGGCGCGGGACTGAAGCTTTCTTT.

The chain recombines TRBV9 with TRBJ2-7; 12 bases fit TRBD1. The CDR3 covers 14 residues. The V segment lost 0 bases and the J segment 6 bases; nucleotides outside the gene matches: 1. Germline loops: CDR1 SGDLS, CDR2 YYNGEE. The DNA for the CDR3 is TGTGCCAGCAGCGTAGGGGACAGGGGGCTCGAGCAGTACTTC. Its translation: CASSVGDRGLEQYF.

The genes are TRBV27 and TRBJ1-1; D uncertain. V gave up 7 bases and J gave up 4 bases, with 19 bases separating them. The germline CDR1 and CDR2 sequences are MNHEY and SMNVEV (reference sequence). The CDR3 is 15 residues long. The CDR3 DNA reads TGTGCCAGCACACTCCTCGGATCCGGGAGCACTGAAGCTTTCTTT. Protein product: CASTLLGSGSTEAFF.

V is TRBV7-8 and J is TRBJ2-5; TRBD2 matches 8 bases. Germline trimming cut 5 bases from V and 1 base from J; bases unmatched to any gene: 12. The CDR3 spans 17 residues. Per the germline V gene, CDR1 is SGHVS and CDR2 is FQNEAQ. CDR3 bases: TGTGCCAGCAGCCAACGACTAGCGCCAGATCTCCAAGAGACCCAGTACTTC. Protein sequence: CASSQRLAPDLQETQYF.

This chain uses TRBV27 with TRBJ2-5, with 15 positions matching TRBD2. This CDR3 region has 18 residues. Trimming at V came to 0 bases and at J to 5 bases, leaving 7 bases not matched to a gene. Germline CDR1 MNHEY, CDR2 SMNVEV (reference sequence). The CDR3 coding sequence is TGTGCCAGCAGTTTATCGGGGACTAGCGGGAGGACGGGTGAGACCCAGTACTTC. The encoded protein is CASSLSGTSGRTGETQYF.

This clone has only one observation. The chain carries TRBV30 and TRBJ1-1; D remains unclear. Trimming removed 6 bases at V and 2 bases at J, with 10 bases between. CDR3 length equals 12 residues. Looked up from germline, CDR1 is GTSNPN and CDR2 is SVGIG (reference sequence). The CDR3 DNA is TGTGCCTGCGGCGGGTCCAACACTGAAGCTTTCTTT. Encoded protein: CACGGSNTEAFF.

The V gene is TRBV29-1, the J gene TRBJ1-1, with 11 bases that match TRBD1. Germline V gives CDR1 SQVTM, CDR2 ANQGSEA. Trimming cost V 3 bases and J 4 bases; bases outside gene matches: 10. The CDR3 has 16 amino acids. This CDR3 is CSVDSGTGGFGTEAFF. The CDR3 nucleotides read TGCAGCGTTGATTCGGGGACAGGGGGGTTTGGCACTGAAGCTTTCTTT.

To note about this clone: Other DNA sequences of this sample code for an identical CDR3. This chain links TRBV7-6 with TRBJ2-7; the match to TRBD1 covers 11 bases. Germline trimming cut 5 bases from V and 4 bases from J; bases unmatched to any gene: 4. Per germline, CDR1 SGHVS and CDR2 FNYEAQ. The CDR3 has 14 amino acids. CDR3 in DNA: TGTGCCAGCAGCCCGGGGACAGGGGGGTACGAGCAGTACTTC. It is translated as CASSPGTGGYEQYF.

This CDR3 is CASSPGQAFLLTDTQYF. In DNA form, the CDR3 reads TGTGCCAGCTCACCAGGACAGGCCTTCTTATTGACAGATACGCAGTATTTT. This sequence joins TRBV18 and TRBJ2-3; the match to TRBD1 covers 7 bases. The germline gives CDR1 KGHSH, CDR2 LQKENI. The CDR3 has 17 amino acids. Trimming took 2 bases from V and 3 from J; bases not matched to a gene: 11.

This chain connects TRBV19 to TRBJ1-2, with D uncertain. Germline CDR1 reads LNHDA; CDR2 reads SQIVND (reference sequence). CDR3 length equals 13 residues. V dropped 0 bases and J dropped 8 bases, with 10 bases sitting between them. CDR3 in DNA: TGTGCCAGTAGTATAGAGGCGGGTGGAGGCTACACCTTC. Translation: CASSIEAGGGYTF.

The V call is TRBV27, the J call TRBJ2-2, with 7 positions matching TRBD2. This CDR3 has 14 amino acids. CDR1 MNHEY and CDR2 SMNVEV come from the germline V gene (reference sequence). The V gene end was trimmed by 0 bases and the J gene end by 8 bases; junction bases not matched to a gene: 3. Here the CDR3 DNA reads TGTGCCAGCAGTTTATCCGGACTAGGTGGGGAGCTGTTTTTT. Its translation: CASSLSGLGGELFF.

CDR3 sequence: CASSLGRGQGSYEQYF. The DNA of the CDR3 is TGTGCCAGCAGCTTAGGGCGGGGACAGGGATCCTACGAGCAGTACTTC. The V call is TRBV7-8, the J call TRBJ2-7, with 9 nucleotides matching TRBD1. Germline V gives CDR1 SGHVS, CDR2 FQNEAQ. Germline trimming cut 1 base from V and 1 base from J; bases unmatched to any gene: 5. The CDR3 loop spans 16 amino acids.

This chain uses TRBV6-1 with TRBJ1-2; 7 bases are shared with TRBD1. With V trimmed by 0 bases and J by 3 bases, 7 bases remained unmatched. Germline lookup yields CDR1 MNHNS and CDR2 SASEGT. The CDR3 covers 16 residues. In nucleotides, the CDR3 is TGTGCCAGCAGTGAAGCGGGTGGCAGGGGGGACTATGGCTACACCTTC. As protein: CASSEAGGRGDYGYTF.

This chain's CDR3 is CASSIDLGGQGTDEQYF. The CDR3, as DNA: TGTGCCAGTAGTATAGACCTCGGGGGACAGGGTACGGACGAGCAGTACTTC. This rearrangement joins TRBV19 to TRBJ2-7; 9 bases match TRBD1. Germline CDR1 LNHDA, CDR2 SQIVND (reference sequence). After removal of 0 bases from V and 5 bases from J, the junction contained 11 bases not matched to a gene. The CDR3 is 17 residues long. The full variable domain, with the rest looked up from reference TRBV19 and TRBJ2-7, is DGGITQSPKYLFRKEGQNVTLSCEQNLNHDAMYWYRQDPGQGLRLIYYSQIVNDFQKGDIAEGYSVSREKKESFPLTVTSAQKNPTAFYLCASSIDLGGQGTDEQYFGPGTRLTVT.

This CDR3 is CACTGLAGGFIHTGELFF. DNA of the CDR3: TGTGCCTGTACTGGACTAGCGGGGGGGTTTATCCACACCGGGGAGCTGTTTTTT. This rearrangement joins TRBV30 to TRBJ2-2; 15 bases map to TRBD2. CDR1 is GTSNPN and CDR2 is SVGIG in the germline V gene (reference sequence). The V and J ends lost 6 bases and 3 bases, in that order; junction bases with no gene match: 11. The CDR3 has 18 amino acids.

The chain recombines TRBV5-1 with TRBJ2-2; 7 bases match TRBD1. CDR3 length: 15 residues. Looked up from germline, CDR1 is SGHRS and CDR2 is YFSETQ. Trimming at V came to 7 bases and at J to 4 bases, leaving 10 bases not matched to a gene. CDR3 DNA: TGCGCCAGCTCGTGGGACAGTCACTCCACCGGGGAGCTGTTTTTT. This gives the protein CASSWDSHSTGELFF.

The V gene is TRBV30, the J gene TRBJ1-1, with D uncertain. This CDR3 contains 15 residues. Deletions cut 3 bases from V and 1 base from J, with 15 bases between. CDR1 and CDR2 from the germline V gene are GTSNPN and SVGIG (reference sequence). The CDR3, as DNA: TGTGCCTGGAGGGGAAGAGGGAGGGAGAACACTGAAGCTTTCTTT. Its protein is CAWRGRGRENTEAFF.

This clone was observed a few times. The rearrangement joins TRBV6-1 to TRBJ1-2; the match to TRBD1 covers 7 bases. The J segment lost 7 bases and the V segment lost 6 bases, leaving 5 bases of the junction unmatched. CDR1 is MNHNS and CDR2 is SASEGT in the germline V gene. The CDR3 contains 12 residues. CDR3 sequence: CASSLDRVGYTF. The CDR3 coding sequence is TGTGCCAGCAGCCTAGACAGGGTTGGCTACACCTTC.

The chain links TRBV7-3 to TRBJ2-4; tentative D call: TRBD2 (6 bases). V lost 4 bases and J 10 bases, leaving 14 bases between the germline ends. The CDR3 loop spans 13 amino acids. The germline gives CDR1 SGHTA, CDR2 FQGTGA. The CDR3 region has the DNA TGTGCCAGCAGCTCCTACGCGGGGCAGATTCAGTACTTC. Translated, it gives CASSSYAGQIQYF.

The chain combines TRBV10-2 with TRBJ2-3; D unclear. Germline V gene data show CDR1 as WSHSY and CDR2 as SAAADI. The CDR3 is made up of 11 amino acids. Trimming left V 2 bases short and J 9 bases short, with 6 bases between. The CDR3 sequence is CASSEVQTQYF. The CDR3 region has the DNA TGCGCCAGCAGTGAGGTGCAGACGCAGTATTTT.

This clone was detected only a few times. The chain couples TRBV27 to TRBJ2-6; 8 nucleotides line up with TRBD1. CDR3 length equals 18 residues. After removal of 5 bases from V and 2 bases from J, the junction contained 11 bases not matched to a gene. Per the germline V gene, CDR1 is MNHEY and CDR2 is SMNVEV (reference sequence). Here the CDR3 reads CASSLRQGWGPGANVLTF. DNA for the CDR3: TGTGCCAGCAGTCTTCGACAGGGGTGGGGCCCTGGGGCCAACGTCCTGACTTTC.

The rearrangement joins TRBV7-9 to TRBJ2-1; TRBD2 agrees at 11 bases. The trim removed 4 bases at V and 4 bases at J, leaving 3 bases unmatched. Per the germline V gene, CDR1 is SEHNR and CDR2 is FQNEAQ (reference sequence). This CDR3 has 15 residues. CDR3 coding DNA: TGTGCCAGCAGCTCCGGGACTAGCGGATACAATGAGCAGTTCTTC. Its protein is CASSSGTSGYNEQFF.

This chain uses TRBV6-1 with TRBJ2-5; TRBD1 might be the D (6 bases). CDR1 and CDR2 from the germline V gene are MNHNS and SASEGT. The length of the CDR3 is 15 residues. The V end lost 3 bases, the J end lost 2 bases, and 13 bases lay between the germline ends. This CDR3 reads CASSEMTGTQETQYF. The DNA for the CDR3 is TGTGCCAGCAGTGAGATGACAGGTACTCAAGAGACCCAGTACTTC.

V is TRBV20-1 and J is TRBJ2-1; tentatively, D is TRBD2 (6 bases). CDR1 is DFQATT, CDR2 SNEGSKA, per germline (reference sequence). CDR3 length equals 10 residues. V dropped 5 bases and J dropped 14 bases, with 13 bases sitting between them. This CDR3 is CSARREDEFF. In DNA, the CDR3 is TGCAGTGCTCGTAGGGAGGACGAGTTCTTC.

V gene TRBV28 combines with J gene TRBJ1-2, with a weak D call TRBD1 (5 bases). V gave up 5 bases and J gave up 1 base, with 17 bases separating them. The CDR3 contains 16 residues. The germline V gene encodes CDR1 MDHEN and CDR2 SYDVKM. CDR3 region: CASSEPGQGRNYGYTF. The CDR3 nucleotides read TGTGCCAGCAGTGAACCTGGACAAGGTCGTAACTATGGCTACACCTTC.

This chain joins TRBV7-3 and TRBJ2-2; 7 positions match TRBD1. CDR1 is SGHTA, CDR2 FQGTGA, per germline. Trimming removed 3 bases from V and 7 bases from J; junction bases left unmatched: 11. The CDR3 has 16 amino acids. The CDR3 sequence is CASSFAVGGAGGELFF. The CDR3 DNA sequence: TGTGCCAGCAGCTTCGCCGTAGGGGGCGCGGGCGGGGAGCTGTTTTTT.

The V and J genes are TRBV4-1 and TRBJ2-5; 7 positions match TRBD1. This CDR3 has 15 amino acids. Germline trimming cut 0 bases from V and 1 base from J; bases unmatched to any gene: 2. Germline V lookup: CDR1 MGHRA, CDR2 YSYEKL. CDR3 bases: TGCGCCAGCAGCCAAGATCGGGACAGCCAAGAGACCCAGTACTTC. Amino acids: CASSQDRDSQETQYF.

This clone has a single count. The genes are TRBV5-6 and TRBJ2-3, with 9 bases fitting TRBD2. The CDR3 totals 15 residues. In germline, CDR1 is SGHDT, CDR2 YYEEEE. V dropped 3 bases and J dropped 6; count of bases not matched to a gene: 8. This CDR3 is CASSSGVAGVDTQYF. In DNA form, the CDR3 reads TGTGCCAGCAGCTCCGGGGTAGCGGGGGTGGATACGCAGTATTTT. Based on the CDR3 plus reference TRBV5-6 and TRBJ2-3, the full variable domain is DAGVTQSPTHLIKTRGQQVTLRCSPKSGHDTVSWYQQALGQGPQFIFQYYEEEERQRGNFPDRFSGHQFPNYSSELNVNALLLGDSALYLCASSSGVAGVDTQYFGPGTRLTVL.